Sequencing of this T cell receptor beta chain was carried out in a study of CD8+ T cells in alopecia areata. Study-wide context: The drug, oral tofacitinib, was given to treated patients at 5 to 10 mg twice daily. The duration of tofacitinib was 6 to 18 months, with 6 months off drug afterward.

Germline V gene sequence: CDR1 SQVTM, CDR2 ANQGSEA. Trimming shortened V by 8 bases and J by 4 bases, and 12 bases separated the two germline ends. This CDR3 comprises 11 residues. The authors extracted RNA and reverse transcribed it into cDNA as the sequencing template. Sequencing used immunoSEQ multiplex PCR; TCRdb keeps in-frame clones, though not all of them. This repertoire shows about 210,000 clones, more than 45% found once; its top ten account for 1.6%. Treatment specified: oral pan-JAK inhibitor, 5-10 mg twice daily. The chain joins TRBV29-1 to TRBJ2-7; a possible D gene is TRBD1 (6 bases). The clonotype comes from a human donor with alopecia areata. Here the sequenced sample was CD4+ T cells sorted from blood, taken at week 4, from a patient treated with tofacitinib. The CDR3 is CSIFDRYEQYF. Written as DNA, the CDR3 is TGCAGCATTTTCGACAGGTACGAGCAGTACTTC.